This is a list of T cell receptor beta chains from one sample in a study of molecular identifiers for immune sequencing clone quantification. TCRdb re-called the PCR reads with MiXCR, one entry per CDR3 protein. The sample contains some 590,000 distinct CDR3 sequences, over 25% of which appear only once. The specimen was naive CD8+ T cells from blood, with Jurkat cell RNA spiked in. Receptors were obtained from a human donor in good health. Some libraries in this study had Jurkat cell RNA spiked in. The conserved cysteine and the conserved F or W are not part of the CDR3 here. Rows give clone size only sometimes, using once, few, many, or a class for an expanded clone.

few	TRBV21-1	ASSKEGGHSNQPQH
.	TRBV19	ASSWKQGEGNYEQY
.	TRBV20-1	SARDRDTYPGNTIY
.	TRBV7-9	AGSPEQGAPDEKLF
.	TRBV7-2	ASRGTATQY
many	TRBV21-1	ASSSPTAFVQPQH
many	TRBV20-1	SARDIAGYTEAF
many	TRBV7-9	ASSLIGQGPTEAF
many	TRBV7-9	ASSPPGQGADTQY
many	TRBV12-3/TRBV12-4	ASSLISVTGTTIEQF
.	TRBV30	AWTNRAPNQPQH
few	TRBV7-9	ASSLVGKRSPLH
.	TRBV30	AWSPTAQVFPYEQY
many	TRBV2	ANSQLAGAGEQY
many	TRBV4-1	ASSQTTGPNQPQH
many	TRBV13	ASSLDGGGPREQY
.	TRBV27	ASGFLNTEAF
few	TRBV12-3/TRBV12-4	ASILDRDKHTGELF
many	TRBV5-4	ASSLGPGGVSGRLNTEAF
many	TRBV14	ASSQGPQGLYGYT
few	TRBV6-5	ASSYLSGNYNEQF
.	TRBV27	ASSPGLGGDYEQY
.	TRBV6-2/TRBV6-3	ASTEGGSYNEQF
many	TRBV5-4	ASSLWGETQY
few	TRBV28	ASRPPGLTHNEQF
many	TRBV20-1	SARGLAGVQETQY
few	TRBV13	ASTRGVDTEAF
few	TRBV13	ASSSTLGYNEKLF
.	TRBV5-6	ASSLGEQWANTEAF
few	TRBV7-2	ASSSGISPFNEQF
few	TRBV6-4	ASREDRYTEAF
few	TRBV18	ASSPAGQYEQY
few	TRBV20-1	SAREDSGIAGELF